The sequence of this T cell receptor beta chain was determined in a study of response to subunit inactivated influenza vaccine. Study-level findings and limits: Seasonal influenza vaccination, on each occasion, was suggested by the authors to recruit few new T cells.

From the RT-PCR reads, TCRdb called clonotypes with MiXCR, one entry per CDR3 protein. The table has about 520,000 distinct CDR3 sequences, around 25% seen once. In this sample, this clonotype turned up once. Its matching antigen is unknown. This CDR3 is built from 16 residues. V was pared by 7 bases and J by 2 bases, with 17 bases between. Germline V gene data show CDR1 as LGHNA and CDR2 as YNFKEQ. Specimen: CD4+ T cells sorted from PBMCs, collected roughly 5 days after vaccination. This clonotype was sampled from a man in his forties or fifties who received an inactivated influenza vaccine. The gene calls are TRBV4-2 and TRBJ2-2, with D possibly TRBD1 on 5 matching bases. In DNA, the CDR3 is TGTGCCAGCAAGAAGGCAGAAGGGGCAAACACCGGGGAGCTGTTTTTT. Its translation is CASKKAEGANTGELFF.